The 9 T cell receptor beta chains given below trace back to one sample, sequenced in a study of blood T cell repertoires in COVID-19. Repertoires were generated with immunoSEQ multiplex PCR, while TCRdb's copy carries only in-frame clones and drops some. The data show roughly 200,000 clones, 88% seen once. Material for sequencing was peripheral blood. The receptors were gathered from a man aged 18 to 30 with active or convalescent COVID-19.

This chain links TRBV5-1 with TRBJ2-5, with 12 bases fitting TRBD2. V trimming: 4 bases; J trimming: 5 bases; junction bases outside the gene matches: 9. CDR1 and CDR2 from the germline V gene are SGHRS and YFSETQ. The CDR3 length is 16 residues. This chain's CDR3 is CASSASSGGAHETQYF. In DNA form, the CDR3 reads TGCGCCAGCAGCGCGTCTAGCGGGGGGGCCCATGAGACCCAGTACTTC.

This clone showed up just once. V usage is TRBV11-2 and J usage is TRBJ2-5, with D possibly TRBD1 on 5 matching bases. V was pared by 2 bases and J by 2 bases, with 12 bases between. From germline, CDR1 is SGHAT and CDR2 FQNNGV. The CDR3 is 15 amino acids. CDR3 region: CASSLNLGEQETQYF. CDR3 nucleotides: TGTGCCAGCAGCTTAAATTTAGGGGAACAAGAGACCCAGTACTTC.

The chain combines TRBV3-1 (or the pseudogene TRBV3-2) with TRBJ1-3; D unclear. The CDR3 is 16 amino acids. V dropped 1 base and J dropped 3 bases, with 13 bases sitting between them. Germline V gene lookup returns CDR1 LGHDT and CDR2 YNNKEL (reference sequence). The CDR3 loop reads CASSQGIAAGGNTIYF. CDR3 nucleotides: TGTGCCAGCAGCCAAGGAATCGCGGCGGGTGGAAACACCATATATTTT.

The CDR3 protein is CASSPEREDGYEQYF. CDR3 nucleotide sequence: TGTGCCAGCTCACCCGAGCGGGAGGACGGCTACGAGCAGTACTTC. The chain links TRBV18 to TRBJ2-7, with 9 bases fitting TRBD2. This CDR3 region has 15 residues. CDR1 is KGHSH, CDR2 LQKENI, per germline. V gave up 3 bases and J gave up 3 bases; unmatched junction bases: 6.

This chain connects TRBV25-1 to TRBJ1-1; TRBD1 might be the D (5 bases). The CDR3 totals 14 residues. CDR1 is MGHDK and CDR2 is SYGVNS in the germline V gene. V lost 2 bases and J 8 bases, leaving 15 bases between the germline ends. Written as DNA, the CDR3 is TGTGCCAGCAGTGAAGTTGCGGGGCCAAGAGAAGCTTTCTTT. Translated, it gives CASSEVAGPREAFF. The complete variable domain, with remaining parts taken from reference TRBV25-1 and TRBJ1-1, reads EADIYQTPRYLVIGTGKKITLECSQTMGHDKMYWYQQDPGMELHLIHYSYGVNSTEKGDLSSESTVSRIRTEHFPLTLESARPSHTSQYLCASSEVAGPREAFFGQGTRLTVV.

The chain has TRBV7-2 and TRBJ1-2; D not certain. The CDR3 length is 15 residues. CDR1 is SGHTA, CDR2 FQGNSA, per germline. V lost 6 bases, J lost 4 bases, and 18 bases lay in between. CDR3 bases: TGTGCCAGCAGTGTACCGGGTCGCATAGGCTATGGCTACACCTTC. The encoded protein is CASSVPGRIGYGYTF. Complete variable domain (other parts from reference TRBV7-2 and TRBJ1-2): GAGVSQSPSNKVTEKGKDVELRCDPISGHTALYWYRQSLGQGLEFLIYFQGNSAPDKSGLPSDRFSAERTGGSVSTLTIQRTQQEDSAVYLCASSVPGRIGYGYTFGSGTRLTVV.

Turning to this clone: At one end, the junction sequence differs from germline, possibly due to a read error. The chain combines TRBV6-2 or TRBV6-3 with TRBJ1-1, with D uncertain. CDR1 and CDR2 (germline): MNHEY, SVGEGT. The CDR3 extends over 13 amino acids. CDR3 residues: CASSSYGGRRAAF. In nucleotides, the CDR3 is TGTGCCAGCAGTTCTTACGGAGGTCGACGGGCCGCGTTT.

The DNA of the CDR3 is TGTGCTAGTGGTTTGAGGGAGAATGAGCAGTTCTTC. The encoded protein is CASGLRENEQFF. J is TRBJ2-1 and V is TRBV12-5; possible D gene TRBD2, 5 bases. Germline CDR1 reads LGHNT; CDR2 reads FRNRAP. V was cut by 2 bases and J by 7 bases, with 6 bases left in between. This CDR3 contains 12 residues.

V usage is TRBV19 and J usage is TRBJ2-7, with a possible D match to TRBD2 (5 bases). V was clipped by 3 bases and J by 1 base, with 7 bases between them. There are 13 residues in the CDR3. Germline CDR1 and CDR2: LNHDA and SQIVND (reference sequence). The CDR3 DNA reads as TGTGCCAGTAGTATCGGGATTTCCTACGAGCAGTACTTC. It codes for CASSIGISYEQYF.